A selection of T cell receptor beta chains follows, all from one sample in a study of shared clonotypes between healthy human individuals. The method was immunoSEQ multiplex PCR; TCRdb's version includes in-frame clones alone and lacks a portion of them. The table includes some 2,100,000 clones, under 95% detected once. The specimen sequenced was naive CD8+ T cells from PBMCs. The receptors were sampled from a man aged 18 to 35 in good health. Some clones in this sample may be carry-over from other donors' samples. Both conserved end residues are part of each CDR3. A D gene is named only where the DNA matches it firmly. Size values are once, few and many counts, or a class for expanded clones, and some rows have none.

size	J	D	V	CDR3	DNA
NA	TRBJ1-5	NA	TRBV4-1	CASSQYSPGPQMDQPQHF	TGCGCCAGCAGCCAATATTCGCCAGGGCCCCAGATGGATCAGCCCCAGCATTTT
NA	TRBJ2-1	NA	TRBV27	CASSPLREPEAVEQFF	TGTGCCAGCAGTCCCCTCAGGGAGCCTGAGGCTGTTGAGCAGTTCTTC
NA	TRBJ1-3	NA	TRBV4-3	CASSQDLGTQVGNTIYF	TGCGCCAGCAGCCAAGATTTGGGGACTCAAGTAGGAAACACCATATATTTT
once	TRBJ2-3	NA	TRBV9	CASSEGDTQYF	TGTGCCAGCTCGGAGGGGGATACGCAGTATTTT
NA	TRBJ1-5	NA	TRBV2	CASTPGDSNQPQHF	TGTGCCAGCACCCCAGGCGACAGTAATCAGCCCCAGCATTTT
NA	TRBJ1-1	NA	TRBV28	CASSPGYTEAFF	TGTGCCAGCAGCCCAGGATACACTGAAGCTTTCTTT
NA	TRBJ1-1	TRBD1	TRBV19	CASTTGLNTEAFF	TGTGCCAGTACGACAGGGCTGAACACTGAAGCTTTCTTT
NA	TRBJ2-1	NA	TRBV27	CASSLSPLRYNEQFF	TGTGCCAGCAGTTTATCGCCCCTCAGGTACAATGAGCAGTTCTTC
NA	TRBJ2-7	TRBD1	TRBV5-6	CASSLELDRGRWLDEQYF	TGTGCCAGCAGCCTTGAATTGGACAGGGGGAGGTGGTTGGACGAGCAGTACTTC
NA	TRBJ1-1	NA	TRBV5-8	CASSFRGTGEAFF	TGTGCCAGCAGCTTTAGAGGGACCGGTGAAGCTTTCTTT
NA	TRBJ1-2	NA	TRBV11-2	CASSPTGGGLNYGYTF	TGTGCCAGCAGCCCGACGGGGGGTGGATTGAACTATGGCTACACCTTC
NA	TRBJ2-3	NA	TRBV28	CASSPSADTQYF	TGTGCCAGCAGCCCGTCCGCAGATACGCAGTATTTT
NA	TRBJ2-7	TRBD1	TRBV4-3	CASSQATGAYEQYF	TGCGCCAGCAGCCAAGCGACAGGGGCCTACGAGCAGTACTTC
NA	TRBJ2-1	NA	TRBV9	CASSVLRLANYNEQFF	TGTGCCAGCAGCGTACTGAGGCTCGCTAACTACAATGAGCAGTTCTTC
NA	TRBJ1-2	TRBD1	TRBV4-1	CASSQDRGTGYGYTF	TGCGCCAGCAGCCAAGATCGTGGGACAGGTTATGGCTACACCTTC
NA	TRBJ2-5	NA	TRBV28	CASSLDTTVQYF	TGTGCCAGCAGTTTAGATACGACTGTCCAGTACTTC
NA	TRBJ1-3	NA	TRBV5-1	CASSLVTDSGNTIYF	TGCGCCAGCAGCTTGGTAACAGACTCTGGAAACACCATATATTTT
once	TRBJ2-7	NA	TRBV30	CAWSPRDYEQYF	TGTGCCTGGAGTCCCAGGGACTACGAGCAGTACTTC
NA	TRBJ1-5	NA	TRBV28	CASSFGLQGARQPQHF	TGTGCCAGCAGTTTTGGGCTTCAAGGGGCAAGACAGCCCCAGCATTTT
NA	TRBJ2-3	TRBD1	TRBV7-2	CASRDRGWDTQYF	TGTGCCAGCAGGGACAGGGGATGGGATACGCAGTATTTT
once	TRBJ2-7	TRBD1	TRBV7-3	CASSLRTGGYSEQYF	TGTGCCAGCAGCTTACGGACAGGGGGCTACTCCGAGCAGTACTTC
NA	TRBJ1-2	NA	TRBV29-1	CSVEGPTNYGYTF	TGCAGCGTTGAGGGCCCAACTAACTATGGCTACACCTTC
NA	TRBJ1-5	NA	TRBV14	CASRYKSRGYSNQPQHF	TGTGCCAGCCGCTACAAATCCAGGGGTTATAGCAATCAGCCCCAGCATTTT
NA	TRBJ1-1	NA	TRBV27	CASSQVRGDTEAFF	TGTGCCAGCAGCCAGGTTCGGGGTGACACTGAAGCTTTCTTT
NA	TRBJ2-7	NA	TRBV4-1	CASSQINQGTYEQYF	TGCGCCAGCAGCCAAATTAATCAGGGGACCTACGAGCAGTACTTC
NA	TRBJ1-5	TRBD1	TRBV15	CATSTGPGQGIQPQHF	TGTGCCACCAGCACCGGCCCGGGACAGGGGATTCAGCCCCAGCATTTT
once	TRBJ1-2	NA	TRBV7-9	CASSLDRARDGYTF	TGTGCCAGCAGCTTAGACCGAGCCCGGGATGGCTACACCTTC
NA	TRBJ2-5	TRBD2	TRBV9	CASSGGAPGGETQYF	TGTGCCAGCAGCGGTGGGGCCCCGGGGGGAGAGACCCAGTACTTC
NA	TRBJ2-3	NA	TRBV2	CASSEFVGGPTDTQYF	TGTGCCAGCAGTGAATTTGTGGGAGGTCCCACAGATACGCAGTATTTT
NA	TRBJ2-3	NA	TRBV27	CASSLTLITDTQYF	TGTGCCAGCAGTTTAACACTTATCACAGATACGCAGTATTTT
NA	TRBJ1-1	NA	TRBV28	CAGSYTENTEAFF	TGTGCCGGCAGTTACACCGAGAACACTGAAGCTTTCTTT
NA	TRBJ1-5	NA	TRBV9	CASSVAGASNQPQHF	TGTGCCAGCAGCGTTGCGGGGGCTAGCAATCAGCCCCAGCATTTT
once	TRBJ2-1	TRBD2	TRBV19	CASSAGTSGYYNEQFF	TGTGCCAGTAGTGCTGGGACTAGCGGGTATTACAATGAGCAGTTCTTC
NA	TRBJ2-1	NA	TRBV6-4	CASRPEGLYNEQFF	TGTGCCAGCAGACCAGAGGGACTCTACAATGAGCAGTTCTTC
NA	TRBJ2-2	TRBD2	TRBV9	CASSQIGRANTGELFF	TGTGCCAGCAGCCAAATCGGGAGGGCCAACACCGGGGAGCTGTTTTTT
NA	TRBJ1-1	NA	TRBV13	CASSLAGINTEAFF	TGTGCCAGCAGCTTAGCAGGGATCAACACTGAAGCTTTCTTT
NA	TRBJ2-2	NA	TRBV13	CASSPHRGNTGELFF	TGTGCCAGCAGCCCTCATCGGGGGAACACCGGGGAGCTGTTTTTT
NA	TRBJ2-3	NA	TRBV9	CASSAPQSRGGTDTQYF	TGTGCCAGCAGCGCCCCTCAGAGTAGGGGCGGCACAGATACGCAGTATTTT
NA	TRBJ2-7	TRBD1	TRBV28	CASSPGQAIYAQYF	TGTGCCAGCAGTCCTGGACAGGCCATCTACGCGCAGTACTTC
NA	TRBJ2-7	TRBD1	TRBV11-2	CASSPRDRGVYEQYF	TGTGCCAGCAGCCCCCGGGACAGGGGGGTGTACGAGCAGTACTTC
NA	TRBJ2-3	NA	TRBV27	CASTVRIGADTQYF	TGTGCCAGCACGGTTAGGATAGGCGCGGATACGCAGTATTTT
once	TRBJ2-7	NA	TRBV7-9	CASSSPLNSYEQYF	TGTGCCAGCAGCTCACCCCTAAATTCATACGAGCAGTACTTC
NA	TRBJ2-5	NA	TRBV7-9	CASSREAGRETQYF	TGTGCCAGCAGCAGAGAAGCAGGGAGGGAGACCCAGTACTTC
NA	TRBJ2-1	TRBD2	TRBV9	CASSARTSDYNEQFF	TGTGCCAGCAGCGCCCGGACTAGCGATTACAATGAGCAGTTCTTC
once	TRBJ1-1	NA	TRBV27	CASSQSGGGPMNTEAFF	TGTGCCAGCAGTCAATCTGGCGGGGGACCAATGAACACTGAAGCTTTCTTT
NA	TRBJ1-6	NA	TRBV6-5	CASGMAENSPLHF	TGTGCCAGCGGAATGGCGGAAAATTCACCCCTCCACTTT
NA	TRBJ2-1	NA	TRBV15	CATSSGENDNEQFF	TGTGCCACCAGCAGCGGGGAGAACGACAATGAGCAGTTCTTC
NA	TRBJ2-3	TRBD1	TRBV10-3	CATRTGNTDTQYF	TGTGCCACCCGGACAGGGAACACAGATACGCAGTATTTT
NA	TRBJ1-2	NA	TRBV28	CASSSDRDGNYGYTF	TGTGCCAGCAGTTCTGACCGGGACGGAAACTATGGCTACACCTTC
NA	TRBJ2-1	NA	TRBV7-2	CASSLIIGEQFF	TGTGCCAGCAGCTTAATTATCGGTGAGCAGTTCTTC
once	TRBJ2-5	NA	TRBV5-6	CASSLMGYQETQYF	TGTGCCAGCAGCTTGATGGGGTACCAAGAGACCCAGTACTTC
once	TRBJ1-2	NA	TRBV9	CASSVSRYGGSYGYTF	TGTGCCAGCAGCGTATCACGGTATGGGGGCAGCTATGGCTACACCTTC
NA	TRBJ2-1	NA	TRBV19	CASSRLSPQKDNEQFF	TGTGCCAGTAGTAGGCTATCCCCTCAAAAAGACAATGAGCAGTTCTTC